This T cell receptor (beta chain) comes out of a study of T-cell memory formation after mild COVID-19. Background on the study: In these data, TCR clusters were largely donor specific.

There are a few counts of this clonotype. TCRdb re-derived calls from the 5' RACE reads in MiXCR, one entry per CDR3 protein. The sample holds hundreds of thousands of distinct CDR3 sequences, over 20% seen once. Germline CDR1 MNHNY, CDR2 SVGAGI (reference sequence). V shed 7 bases and J 7 bases; nucleotides not matched to a gene: 9. CDR3 length: 13 residues. V usage is TRBV6-6 and J usage is TRBJ1-2; TRBD1 matches at 7 bases. This TCR was recovered from an adult woman who had mild COVID-19 (a few samples of this study predate the infection). Cell type and time point are not known. What was sequenced was PBMCs or a T cell subset sorted from them (not recorded which). CDR3 sequence (DNA): TGTGCCAGCACCAGACAGGGATTTCGTGGCTACACCTTC. This translates into CASTRQGFRGYTF.